One sample yielded the 15 T cell receptor beta chains listed below, sequenced in a study of OX40 agonist ivuxolimab in advanced cancers. Sequenced by immunoSEQ multiplex PCR; TCRdb stores in-frame clones only, minus some. The table lists under 65,000 clones, 90% to 95% of them singletons. This sample comprised CD4+ or CD8+ T cells sorted from blood, obtained in a trial of the OX40 agonist ivuxolimab. Source of these receptors: an adult with an advanced solid tumor such as melanoma, head and neck, liver or kidney cancer.

V and J are TRBV6-6 and TRBJ2-3, with 14 bases identical to TRBD2. Germline CDR1 MNHNY, CDR2 SVGAGI (reference sequence). V shed 6 bases and J 4 bases; nucleotides not matched to a gene: 6. The CDR3 loop spans 16 amino acids. The CDR3 DNA follows: TGTGCCAGCAGGCCCGGGACTAGCGGGGGTCCAGATACGCAGTATTTT. Translated, it gives CASRPGTSGGPDTQYF.

The chain recombines TRBV5-3 with TRBJ2-7, with 10 bases matching TRBD1. TRBV5-3 qualifies as an ORF whose function is uncertain. V trimming: 5 bases; J trimming: 3 bases; junction bases outside the gene matches: 11. The CDR3 sequence is 16 residues long. The CDR3, as DNA: TGTGCCAGAAGTCGATACTCCGGGACAGGGGTCTACGAGCAGTACTTC. This sequence encodes CARSRYSGTGVYEQYF.

A single count supports this clone. The genes are TRBV6-5 and TRBJ1-2; 8 bases map to TRBD1. V shed 0 bases, J shed 8 bases, and the junction held 5 bases outside the gene matches. The CDR3 is 14 residues long. The V gene's germline CDR1 is MNHEY and CDR2 SVGAGI. The CDR3 sequence: CASSYSTGAGGYTF. CDR3 nucleotides: TGTGCCAGCAGTTACTCGACAGGGGCGGGGGGCTACACCTTC.

This clone was seen once. The gene calls are TRBV5-1 and TRBJ2-3, with a possible D match to TRBD2 (6 bases). The germline V and J ends were trimmed by 3 bases and 5 bases, with 13 bases remaining between them. This CDR3 is built from 14 residues. Germline V gives CDR1 SGHRS, CDR2 YFSETQ. CDR3 nucleotide sequence: TGCGCCAGCAGCTCTGGACTACATAGAGATACGCAGTATTTT. It codes for CASSSGLHRDTQYF.

This clone appeared once. The chain combines TRBV6-1 with TRBJ1-1; D might be TRBD1 (5 bases). The CDR3 extends over 15 amino acids. The ends were cut back, 5 bases at V and 8 bases at J, with 21 bases in the middle. Germline lookup yields CDR1 MNHNS and CDR2 SASEGT. As DNA, the CDR3 is TGTGCCAGCAGTCTTAGACACGGGGGGACTGGGGAAGCTTTCTTT. It codes for CASSLRHGGTGEAFF.

In this sample, this clone turned up once. The rearrangement joins TRBV6-6 to TRBJ1-2; D is unresolved. There are 12 residues in the CDR3. The germline CDR1 and CDR2 sequences are MNHNY and SVGAGI (reference sequence). The V end was cut by 7 bases, the J end by 1 base, with 7 bases between. CDR3 in amino acids: CASTGNNYGYTF. The CDR3 DNA reads TGTGCCAGCACCGGGAATAACTATGGCTACACCTTC.

The chain combines TRBV7-2 with TRBJ2-3; no reliable D call. The germline gives CDR1 SGHTA, CDR2 FQGNSA. The CDR3 has 15 residues. V gave up 3 bases and J gave up 0 bases, with 10 bases separating them. In DNA form, the CDR3 reads TGTGCCAGCAGCTTGGGGTGGCGGAGCACAGATACGCAGTATTTT. This encodes CASSLGWRSTDTQYF.

The chain links TRBV18 to TRBJ1-1, with D possibly being TRBD1 (5 bases). Germline CDR1 reads KGHSH; CDR2 reads LQKENI. V lost 0 bases and J lost 5, with 19 bases in between. The CDR3 length is 17 residues. The CDR3 spells CASSPPNSQGFWTEAFF. The CDR3 DNA reads as TGTGCCAGCTCACCACCGAATAGTCAGGGATTTTGGACTGAAGCTTTCTTT.

Concerning this clone: The identical CDR3 is also encoded by other nucleotide sequences in the sample. The rearrangement uses TRBV7-2 and TRBJ1-1; D is perhaps TRBD1 (5 bases). Germline CDR1 SGHTA, CDR2 FQGNSA. The CDR3 has 15 residues. V lost 1 base and J 3 bases, leaving 12 bases between the germline ends. The CDR3 DNA follows: TGTGCCAGCAGCTTAGAGGCAGGGAGGGACACTGAAGCTTTCTTT. Translation gives CASSLEAGRDTEAFF.

The chain recombines TRBV5-6 with TRBJ1-1; TRBD1 might be the D (6 bases). V lost 2 bases and J 6 bases, leaving 17 bases between the germline ends. The CDR3 totals 15 residues. The germline CDR1 and CDR2 sequences are SGHDT and YYEEEE. CDR3 sequence: CASSFARGAVPEAFF. The DNA of the CDR3 is TGTGCCAGCAGCTTTGCGCGGGGGGCTGTCCCTGAAGCTTTCTTT.

The V gene is TRBV6-5, the J gene TRBJ1-1; D possibly corresponds to TRBD1 (5 bases). Germline values: CDR1 MNHEY, CDR2 SVGAGI. V was cut by 5 bases and J by 11 bases, with 21 bases left in between. The CDR3 totals 14 residues. The CDR3 spells CASSRTLGAPEAFF. In DNA, the CDR3 is TGTGCCAGCAGTAGAACACTCGGGGCCCCGGAGGCTTTCTTT.

This chain links TRBV6-1 with TRBJ2-3; no clear D gene. Germline CDR1 reads MNHNS; CDR2 reads SASEGT. This CDR3 spans 14 amino acids. V shed 6 bases and J shed 4 bases, with 14 bases lying between them. CDR3 amino acids: CASRALVIPDTQYF. Here the CDR3 DNA reads TGTGCCAGCAGGGCTTTAGTCATCCCAGATACGCAGTATTTT.

The rearrangement joins TRBV5-1 to TRBJ2-1, with D possibly matching TRBD2 (6 bases). The CDR3 extends over 15 amino acids. V lost 4 bases, J lost 3 bases, and 14 bases lay in between. Germline V gene lookup returns CDR1 SGHRS and CDR2 YFSETQ. The CDR3 sequence is CASSPGTRNYNEQFF. The DNA of the CDR3 is TGCGCCAGCAGCCCCGGGACTCGGAACTACAATGAGCAGTTCTTC.

The chain carries TRBV6-4 and TRBJ1-4; TRBD1 is a possible D gene (5 bases). The CDR3 spans 19 residues. Germline V gene lookup returns CDR1 MRHNA and CDR2 SNTAGT. V gave up 6 bases and J gave up 0 bases, with 23 bases separating them. The CDR3 reads CASRGRDRTAFATNEKLFF. For the CDR3, the DNA is TGTGCCAGCAGGGGGCGAGACCGAACTGCCTTTGCAACTAATGAAAAACTGTTTTTT.

The gene calls are TRBV5-4 and TRBJ2-7; 11 nucleotides line up with TRBD2. After removal of 4 bases from V and 4 bases from J, the junction contained 10 bases not matched to a gene. This CDR3 is 16 amino acids long. CDR1 and CDR2 from the germline V gene are SGHNT and YYREEE (reference sequence). CDR3 loop: CASSMPPLAGVYEQYF. Here the CDR3 DNA reads TGTGCCAGCAGCATGCCCCCACTAGCGGGGGTGTACGAGCAGTACTTC.